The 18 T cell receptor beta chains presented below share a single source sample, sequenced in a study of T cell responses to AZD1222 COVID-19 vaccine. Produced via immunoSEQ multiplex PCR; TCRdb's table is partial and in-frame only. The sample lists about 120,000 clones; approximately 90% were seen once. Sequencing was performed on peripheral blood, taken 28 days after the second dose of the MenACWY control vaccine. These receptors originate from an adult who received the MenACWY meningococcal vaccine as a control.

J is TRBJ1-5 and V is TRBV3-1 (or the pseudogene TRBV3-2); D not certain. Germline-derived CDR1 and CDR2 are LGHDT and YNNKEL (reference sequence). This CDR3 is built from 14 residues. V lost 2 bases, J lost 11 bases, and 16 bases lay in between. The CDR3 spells CASSQTNKGMAQHF. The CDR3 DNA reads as TGTGCCAGCAGCCAAACCAACAAAGGCATGGCCCAGCATTTT.

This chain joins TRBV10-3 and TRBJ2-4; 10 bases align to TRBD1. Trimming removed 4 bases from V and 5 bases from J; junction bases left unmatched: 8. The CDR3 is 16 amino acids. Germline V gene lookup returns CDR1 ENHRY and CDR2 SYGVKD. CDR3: CAISVGTGAGENIQYF. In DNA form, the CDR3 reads TGTGCCATCAGTGTGGGGACAGGGGCTGGGGAAAACATTCAGTACTTC.

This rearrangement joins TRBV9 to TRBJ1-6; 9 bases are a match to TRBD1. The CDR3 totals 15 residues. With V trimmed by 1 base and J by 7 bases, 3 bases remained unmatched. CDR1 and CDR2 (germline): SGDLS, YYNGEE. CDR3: CASSVLDRGNSPLHF. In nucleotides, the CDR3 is TGTGCCAGCAGCGTACTCGACAGGGGGAATTCACCCCTCCACTTT.

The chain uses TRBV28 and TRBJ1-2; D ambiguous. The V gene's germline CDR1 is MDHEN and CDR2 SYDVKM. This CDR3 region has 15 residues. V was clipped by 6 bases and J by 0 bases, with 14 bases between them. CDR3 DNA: TGTGCCAGCAGCTTGGCGTCGGGGACTAACTATGGCTACACCTTC. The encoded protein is CASSLASGTNYGYTF.

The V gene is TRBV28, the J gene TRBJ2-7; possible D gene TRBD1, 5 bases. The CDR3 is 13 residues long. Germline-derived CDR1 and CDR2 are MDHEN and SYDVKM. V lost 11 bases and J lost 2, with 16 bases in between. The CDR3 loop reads CASALPGPYEQYF. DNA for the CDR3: TGTGCCTCAGCATTGCCAGGGCCCTACGAGCAGTACTTC. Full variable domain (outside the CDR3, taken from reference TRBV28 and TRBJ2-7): DVKVTQSSRYLVKRTGEKVFLECVQDMDHENMFWYRQDPGLGLRLIYFSYDVKMKEKGDIPEGYSVSREKKERFSLILESASTNQTSMYLCASALPGPYEQYFGPGTRLTVT.

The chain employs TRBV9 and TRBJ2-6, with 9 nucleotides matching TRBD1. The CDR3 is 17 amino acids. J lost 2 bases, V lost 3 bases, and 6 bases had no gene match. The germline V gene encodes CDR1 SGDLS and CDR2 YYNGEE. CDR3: CASSGTGQGTGANVLTF. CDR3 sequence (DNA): TGTGCCAGCAGCGGGACAGGACAGGGGACTGGGGCCAACGTCCTGACTTTC.

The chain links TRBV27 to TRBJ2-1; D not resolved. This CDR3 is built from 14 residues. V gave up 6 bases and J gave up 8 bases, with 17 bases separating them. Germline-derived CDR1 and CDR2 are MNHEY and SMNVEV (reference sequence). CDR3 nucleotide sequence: TGTGCCAGCAGCCAACCCCTCCTATATCATGAGCAGTTCTTC. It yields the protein CASSQPLLYHEQFF.

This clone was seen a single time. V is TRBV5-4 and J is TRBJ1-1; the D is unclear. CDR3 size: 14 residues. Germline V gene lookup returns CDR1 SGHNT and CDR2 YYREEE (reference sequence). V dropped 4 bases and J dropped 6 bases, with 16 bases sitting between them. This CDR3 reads CASSNRPEGPEAFF. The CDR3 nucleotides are TGTGCCAGCAGCAATCGGCCCGAGGGCCCTGAAGCTTTCTTT.

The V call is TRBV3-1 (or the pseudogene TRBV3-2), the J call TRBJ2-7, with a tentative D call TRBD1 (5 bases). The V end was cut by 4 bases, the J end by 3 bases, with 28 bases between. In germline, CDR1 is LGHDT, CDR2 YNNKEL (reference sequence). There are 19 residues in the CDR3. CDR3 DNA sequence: TGTGCCAGCAGCCCAACGCCCATTACAGGCCTTGAGGATCACTACGAGCAGTACGTC. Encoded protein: CASSPTPITGLEDHYEQYV.

This CDR3 reads CASSSYLGTSGRAYEQYF. The CDR3 DNA sequence: TGTGCCAGCAGTTCCTACCTCGGGACTAGCGGGAGGGCCTACGAGCAGTACTTC. This sequence joins TRBV27 and TRBJ2-7, with 16 bases that match TRBD2. There are 18 residues in the CDR3. Germline V gives CDR1 MNHEY, CDR2 SMNVEV (reference sequence). V shed 4 bases and J 2 bases; nucleotides not matched to a gene: 8.

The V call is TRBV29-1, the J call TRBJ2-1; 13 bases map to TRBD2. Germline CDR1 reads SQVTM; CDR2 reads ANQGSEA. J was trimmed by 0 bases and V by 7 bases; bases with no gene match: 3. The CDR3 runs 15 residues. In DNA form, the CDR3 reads TGCAGCGAGCGGACTAGCGGGAGCTCCTACAATGAGCAGTTCTTC. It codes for CSERTSGSSYNEQFF.

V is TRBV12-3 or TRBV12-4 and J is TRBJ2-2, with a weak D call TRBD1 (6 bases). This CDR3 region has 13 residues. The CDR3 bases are TGTGGGACGGGACACACCATTTCCGGGGAGCTGTTTTTT. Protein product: CGTGHTISGELFF.

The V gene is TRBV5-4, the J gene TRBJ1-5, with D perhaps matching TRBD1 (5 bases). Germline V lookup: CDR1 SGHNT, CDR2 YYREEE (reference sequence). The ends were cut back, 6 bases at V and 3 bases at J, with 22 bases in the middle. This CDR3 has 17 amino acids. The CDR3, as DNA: TGTGCCAGCAACCCCCCCTCGAGTAGGGGCCTCAATCAGCCCCAGCATTTT. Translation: CASNPPSSRGLNQPQHF.

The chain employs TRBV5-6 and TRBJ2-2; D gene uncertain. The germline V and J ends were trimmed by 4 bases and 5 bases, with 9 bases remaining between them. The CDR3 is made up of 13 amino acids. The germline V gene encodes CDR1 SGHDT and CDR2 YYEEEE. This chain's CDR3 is CASSLTRTGELFF. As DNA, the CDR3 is TGTGCCAGCAGCCTCACTCGAACCGGGGAGCTGTTTTTT.

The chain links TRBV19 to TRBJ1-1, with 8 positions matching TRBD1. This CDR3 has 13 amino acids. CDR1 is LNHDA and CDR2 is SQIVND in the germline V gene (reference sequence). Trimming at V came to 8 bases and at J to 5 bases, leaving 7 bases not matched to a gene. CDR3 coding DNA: TGTGCCAGTGAAGGACAGGGAGTAACTGAAGCTTTCTTT. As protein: CASEGQGVTEAFF.

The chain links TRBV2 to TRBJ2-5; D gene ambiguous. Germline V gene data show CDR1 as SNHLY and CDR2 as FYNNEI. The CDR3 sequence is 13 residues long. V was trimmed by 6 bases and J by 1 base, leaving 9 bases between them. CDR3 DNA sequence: TGTGCCAGCAGCAAAACGATCCAAGAGACCCAGTACTTC. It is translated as CASSKTIQETQYF.

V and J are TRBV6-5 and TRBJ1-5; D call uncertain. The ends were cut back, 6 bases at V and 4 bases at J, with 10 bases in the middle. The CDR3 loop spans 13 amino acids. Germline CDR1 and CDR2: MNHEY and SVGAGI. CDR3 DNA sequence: TGTGCCAGCAGCCTTGTCCCGAATCAGCCCCAGCATTTT. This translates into CASSLVPNQPQHF.

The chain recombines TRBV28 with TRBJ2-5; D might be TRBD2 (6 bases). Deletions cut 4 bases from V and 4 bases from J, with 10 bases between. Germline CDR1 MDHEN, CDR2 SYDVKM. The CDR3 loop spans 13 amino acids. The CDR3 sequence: CASSYGGRETQYF. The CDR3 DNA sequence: TGTGCCAGCAGTTACGGGGGACGAGAGACCCAGTACTTC.